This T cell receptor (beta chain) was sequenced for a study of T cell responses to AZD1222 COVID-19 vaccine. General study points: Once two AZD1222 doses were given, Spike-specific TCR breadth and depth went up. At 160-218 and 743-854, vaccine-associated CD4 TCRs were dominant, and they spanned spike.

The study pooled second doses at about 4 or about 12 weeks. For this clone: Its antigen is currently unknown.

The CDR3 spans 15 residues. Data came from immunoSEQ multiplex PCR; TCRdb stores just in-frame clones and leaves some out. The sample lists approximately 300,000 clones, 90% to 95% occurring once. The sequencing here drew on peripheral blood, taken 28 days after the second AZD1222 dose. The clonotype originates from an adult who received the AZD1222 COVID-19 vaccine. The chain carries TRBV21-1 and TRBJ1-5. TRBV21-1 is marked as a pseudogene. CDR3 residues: CASSKAVLKGQPQHF. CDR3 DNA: TGTGCCAGCAGCAAAGCTGTCCTCAAAGGGCAGCCCCAGCATTTT.